The 13 T cell receptor beta chains given below trace back to one sample, sequenced in a study of cytomegalovirus exposure and HLA in healthy donors. PCR was performed using 60 Vbeta and 13 Jbeta primers. Sequenced by immunoSEQ multiplex PCR; TCRdb stores in-frame clones only, minus some. The table lists around 80,000 clones, over 65% of them singletons. Material: PBMCs. Receptors were obtained from a man aged 35-49 years in good health and CMV-seropositive.

This clone was seen a few times. Other DNA sequences of this sample code for an identical CDR3. The chain couples TRBV27 to TRBJ1-2; 9 bases match TRBD1. The CDR3 is 14 residues long. Losses at the gene ends were 5 bases for V and 6 bases for J; bases not matched to a gene: 7. Germline values: CDR1 MNHEY, CDR2 SMNVEV (reference sequence). The CDR3 nucleotides read TGTGCCAGCAGTCCTTACGACAGGGGGAATGGCTACACCTTC. Its protein product is CASSPYDRGNGYTF.

The gene calls are TRBV6-5 and TRBJ2-1, with a possible D match to TRBD1 (6 bases). Germline loops: CDR1 MNHEY, CDR2 SVGAGI. Trimming stripped 0 bases from V and 5 bases from J, with 14 bases between. The CDR3 covers 16 residues. CDR3 loop: CASSYSTGTPHNEQFF. For the CDR3, the DNA is TGTGCCAGCAGTTACTCAACCGGGACACCACACAATGAGCAGTTCTTC.

The chain combines TRBV5-1 with TRBJ2-6; 7 bases are shared with TRBD1. With V trimmed by 4 bases and J by 2 bases, 15 bases remained unmatched. The germline V gene encodes CDR1 SGHRS and CDR2 YFSETQ. This CDR3 is built from 19 residues. The CDR3 region has the DNA TGCGCCAGCAGCCTCGACGGGACAGAGACGGGCCCTGGGGCCAACGTCCTGACTTTC. This codes for CASSLDGTETGPGANVLTF.

The rearrangement uses TRBV30 and TRBJ1-4; no clear D. The V gene's germline CDR1 is GTSNPN and CDR2 SVGIG (reference sequence). The CDR3 has 15 amino acids. Trimming took 1 base from V and 5 from J, leaving 14 bases between them. The CDR3, as DNA: TGTGCCTGGAGTGAAAGGTACAGCCGCAATGAAAAACTGTTTTTT. Its translation: CAWSERYSRNEKLFF.

This sequence joins TRBV4-3 and TRBJ1-3, with D possibly TRBD1 on 6 matching bases. The CDR3 extends over 16 amino acids. The V end lost 1 base, the J end lost 0 bases, and 10 bases lay between the germline ends. Germline-derived CDR1 and CDR2 are LGHNA and YSLEER. The CDR3 sequence is CASSQVAQGSGNTIYF. The CDR3 coding sequence is TGCGCCAGCAGCCAAGTGGCACAGGGCTCTGGAAACACCATATATTTT.

This clone was found many times. CDR3 in amino acids: CASSLTRGGQDEQYF. Here the CDR3 DNA reads TGCGCCAGCAGCTTGACCCGGGGGGGCCAGGACGAGCAGTACTTC. The V gene is TRBV5-1, the J gene TRBJ2-7, with 8 bases identical to TRBD2. The V gene end was trimmed by 1 base and the J gene end by 5 bases; junction bases not matched to a gene: 8. CDR1 is SGHRS, CDR2 YFSETQ, per germline. The CDR3 is made up of 15 amino acids.

The V call is TRBV5-1, the J call TRBJ2-2, with D maybe TRBD2 (6 bases). Deletions cut 5 bases from V and 7 bases from J, with 12 bases between. Looked up from germline, CDR1 is SGHRS and CDR2 is YFSETQ. This CDR3 has 13 residues. CDR3 region: CASREGQGGELFF. In DNA, the CDR3 is TGCGCCAGCAGGGAGGGCCAGGGCGGGGAGCTGTTTTTT.

The chain links TRBV7-9 to TRBJ1-3, with unresolved D. Trimming shortened V by 5 bases and J by 7 bases, and 18 bases separated the two germline ends. Germline CDR1 SEHNR, CDR2 FQNEAQ (reference sequence). This CDR3 contains 15 residues. The CDR3 DNA reads TGTGCCAGCAGCCGATGGGAGCTCCTGGGGAACACCATATATTTT. Translated, it gives CASSRWELLGNTIYF.

This sequence joins TRBV19 and TRBJ2-4, with 9 bases that match TRBD1. Germline CDR1 reads LNHDA; CDR2 reads SQIVND (reference sequence). The junction had 8 bases not matched to a gene; V was cut back by 5 bases and J by 0 bases. The CDR3 is made up of 17 amino acids. The CDR3, as DNA: TGTGCCAGTAGTCCTGGGGGGACAGGGACAGCCAAAAACATTCAGTACTTC. Translation gives CASSPGGTGTAKNIQYF.

This rearrangement joins TRBV7-9 to TRBJ1-3, with a weak D call TRBD1 (5 bases). Germline V gene data show CDR1 as SEHNR and CDR2 as FQNEAQ (reference sequence). Trimming removed 2 bases from V and 8 bases from J, with 16 bases in between. There are 15 residues in the CDR3. Written as DNA, the CDR3 is TGTGCCAGCAGCTTAAGTGTCAGGGTGCGTGACACCATATATTTT. Encoded protein: CASSLSVRVRDTIYF. Supplemented by reference TRBV7-9 and TRBJ1-3, the full variable domain reads DTGVSQNPRHKITKRGQNVTFRCDPISEHNRLYWYRQTLGQGPEFLTYFQNEAQLEKSRLLSDRFSAERPKGSFSTLEIQRTEQGDSAMYLCASSLSVRVRDTIYFGEGSWLTVV.

This chain connects TRBV19 to TRBJ1-1; D remains unclear. V lost 3 bases and J 0 bases, leaving 5 bases between the germline ends. In germline, CDR1 is LNHDA, CDR2 SQIVND (reference sequence). The CDR3 totals 13 residues. DNA of the CDR3: TGTGCCAGTAGTATGCGGGTGAACACTGAAGCTTTCTTT. The encoded protein is CASSMRVNTEAFF.

The chain combines TRBV9 with TRBJ1-6; perhaps TRBD1 as D (5 bases). The CDR3 is made up of 14 amino acids. The V and J ends lost 4 bases and 4 bases respectively, with 9 bases between them. The germline V gene has CDR1 SGDLS and CDR2 YYNGEE. CDR3 DNA sequence: TGTGCCAGCAGCATTGGACAATATAATTCACCCCTCCACTTT. Its translation: CASSIGQYNSPLHF.

A few counts support this clone. This rearrangement joins TRBV2 to TRBJ1-3; perhaps TRBD1 as D (6 bases). The CDR3 has 14 residues. CDR1 and CDR2 (germline): SNHLY, FYNNEI. V was trimmed by 3 bases and J by 2 bases, leaving 8 bases between them. The DNA for the CDR3 is TGTGCCAGCAGTGATTGGACAGCTGGAAACACCATATATTTT. It translates to CASSDWTAGNTIYF. The full variable domain, in which reference TRBV2 and TRBJ1-3 provide the parts outside the CDR3, is EPEVTQTPSHQVTQMGQEVILRCVPISNHLYFYWYRQILGQKVEFLVSFYNNEISEKSEIFDDQFSVERPDGSNFTLKIRSTKLEDSAMYFCASSDWTAGNTIYFGEGSWLTVV.